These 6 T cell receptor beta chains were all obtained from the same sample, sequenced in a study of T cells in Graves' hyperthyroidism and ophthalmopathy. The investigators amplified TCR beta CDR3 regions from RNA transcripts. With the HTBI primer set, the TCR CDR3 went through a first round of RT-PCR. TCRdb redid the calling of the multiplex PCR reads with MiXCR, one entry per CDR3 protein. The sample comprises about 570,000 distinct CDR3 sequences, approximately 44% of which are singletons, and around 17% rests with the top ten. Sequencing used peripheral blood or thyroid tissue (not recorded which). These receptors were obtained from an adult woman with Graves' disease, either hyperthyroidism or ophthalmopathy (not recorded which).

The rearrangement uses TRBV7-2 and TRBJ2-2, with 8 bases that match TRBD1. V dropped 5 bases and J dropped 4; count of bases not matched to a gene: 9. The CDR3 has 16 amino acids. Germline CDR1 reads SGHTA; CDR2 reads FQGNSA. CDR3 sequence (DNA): TGTGCCAGCAGCCGACACCGACAGGGGCCCACCGGGGAGCTGTTTTTT. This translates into CASSRHRQGPTGELFF.

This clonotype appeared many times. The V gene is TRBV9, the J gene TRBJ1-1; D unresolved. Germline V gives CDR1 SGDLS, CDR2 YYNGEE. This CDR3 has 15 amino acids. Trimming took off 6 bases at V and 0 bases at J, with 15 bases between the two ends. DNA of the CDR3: TGTGCCAGCACCCGTCAGGAGGTTCTGAACACTGAAGCTTTCTTT. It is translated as CASTRQEVLNTEAFF.

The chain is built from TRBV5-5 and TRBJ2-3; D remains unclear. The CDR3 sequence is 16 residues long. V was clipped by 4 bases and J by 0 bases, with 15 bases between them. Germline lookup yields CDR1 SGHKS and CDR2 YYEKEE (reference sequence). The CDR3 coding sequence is TGTGCCAGCAGCAGTAGAAATCCCACTAGCACAGATACGCAGTATTTT. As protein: CASSSRNPTSTDTQYF. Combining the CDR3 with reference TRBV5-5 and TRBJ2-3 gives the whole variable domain DAGVTQSPTHLIKTRGQQVTLRCSPISGHKSVSWYQQVLGQGPQFIFQYYEKEERGRGNFPDRFSARQFPNYSSELNVNALLLGDSALYLCASSSRNPTSTDTQYFGPGTRLTVL.

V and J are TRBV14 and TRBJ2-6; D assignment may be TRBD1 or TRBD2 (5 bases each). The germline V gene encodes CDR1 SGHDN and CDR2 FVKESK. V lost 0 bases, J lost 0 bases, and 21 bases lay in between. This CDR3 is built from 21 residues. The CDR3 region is CASSQDVSGLGRPSGANVLTF. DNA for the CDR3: TGTGCCAGCAGCCAAGATGTCTCAGGGTTGGGACGACCCTCTGGGGCCAACGTCCTGACTTTC.

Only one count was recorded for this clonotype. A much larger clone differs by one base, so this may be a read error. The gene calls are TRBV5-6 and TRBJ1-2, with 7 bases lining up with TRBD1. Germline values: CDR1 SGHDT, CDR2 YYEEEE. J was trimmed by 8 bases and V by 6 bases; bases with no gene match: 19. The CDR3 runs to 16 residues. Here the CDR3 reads CASNPKGQLAFGGYTF. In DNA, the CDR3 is TGTGCCAGCAACCCAAAGGGACAGCTAGCCTTCGGGGGCTACACCTTC.

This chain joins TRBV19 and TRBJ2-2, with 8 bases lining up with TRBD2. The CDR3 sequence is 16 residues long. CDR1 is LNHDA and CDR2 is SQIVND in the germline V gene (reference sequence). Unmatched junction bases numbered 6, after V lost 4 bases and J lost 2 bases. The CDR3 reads CASSRRGLGNTGELFF. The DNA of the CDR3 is TGTGCCAGTAGTAGGCGGGGACTAGGTAACACCGGGGAGCTGTTTTTT.